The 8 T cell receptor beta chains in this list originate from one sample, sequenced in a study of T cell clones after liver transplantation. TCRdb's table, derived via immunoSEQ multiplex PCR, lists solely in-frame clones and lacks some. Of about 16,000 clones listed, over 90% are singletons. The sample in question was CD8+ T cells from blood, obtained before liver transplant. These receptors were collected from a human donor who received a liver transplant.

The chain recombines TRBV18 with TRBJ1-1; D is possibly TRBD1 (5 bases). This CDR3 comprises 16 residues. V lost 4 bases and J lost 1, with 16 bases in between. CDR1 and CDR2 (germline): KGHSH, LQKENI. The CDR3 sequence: CASSHRGLPRNTEAFF. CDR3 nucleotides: TGTGCCAGCTCACACCGGGGACTACCCCGGAACACTGAAGCTTTCTTT.

In nucleotides, the CDR3 is TGTGCCAGCAGCCGGGGGACTAGCGGGAGCTACGAGCAGTACTTC. Its protein is CASSRGTSGSYEQYF. The J gene is TRBJ2-7, the V gene TRBV27; TRBD2 matches 14 bases. Trimming took 6 bases from V and 3 from J; bases not matched to a gene: 4. In germline, CDR1 is MNHEY, CDR2 SMNVEV (reference sequence). The CDR3 is made up of 15 amino acids.

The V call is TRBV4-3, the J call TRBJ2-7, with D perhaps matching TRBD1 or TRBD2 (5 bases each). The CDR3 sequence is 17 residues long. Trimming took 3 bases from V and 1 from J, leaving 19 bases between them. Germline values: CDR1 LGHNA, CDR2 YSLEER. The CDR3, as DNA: TGCGCCAGCAGCCAGGGCGTAGGGGCAGGGAGATCCTACGAGCAGTACTTC. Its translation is CASSQGVGAGRSYEQYF.

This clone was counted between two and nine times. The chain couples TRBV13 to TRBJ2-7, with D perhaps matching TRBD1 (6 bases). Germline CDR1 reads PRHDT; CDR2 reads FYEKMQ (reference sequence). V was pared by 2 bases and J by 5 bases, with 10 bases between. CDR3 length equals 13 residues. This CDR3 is CASSLTQGDEQYF. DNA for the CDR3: TGTGCCAGCAGCTTAACACAGGGCGACGAGCAGTACTTC.

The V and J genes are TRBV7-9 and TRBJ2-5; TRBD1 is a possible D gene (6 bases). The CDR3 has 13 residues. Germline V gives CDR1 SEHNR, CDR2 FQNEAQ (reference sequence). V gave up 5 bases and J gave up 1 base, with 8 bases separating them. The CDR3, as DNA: TGTGCCAGCAGCCCACAGGGCCAAGAGACCCAGTACTTC. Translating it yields CASSPQGQETQYF.

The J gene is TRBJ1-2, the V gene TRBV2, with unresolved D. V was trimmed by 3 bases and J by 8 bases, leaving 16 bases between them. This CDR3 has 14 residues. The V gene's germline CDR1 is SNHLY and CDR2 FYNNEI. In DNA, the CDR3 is TGTGCCAGCAGTGAGAACGGCCTCGCCCACGGCTACACCTTC. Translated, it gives CASSENGLAHGYTF.

This chain's CDR3 is CATSSDRGSNYGYTF. CDR3 in DNA: TGTGCCACCAGCAGCGACAGGGGAAGTAACTATGGCTACACCTTC. The V call is TRBV15, the J call TRBJ1-2; the match to TRBD1 covers 8 bases. There are 15 residues in the CDR3. The J segment lost 1 base and the V segment lost 3 bases, leaving 4 bases of the junction unmatched. CDR1 and CDR2 from the germline V gene are LNHNV and YYDKDF (reference sequence).

Here the CDR3 DNA reads TGTGCCAGCAGCTTAGTAGCGGGATCCTACAATGAGCAGTTCTTC. This translates into CASSLVAGSYNEQFF. The chain uses TRBV7-9 and TRBJ2-1; 8 positions match TRBD2. V trimming: 1 base; J trimming: 1 base; junction bases outside the gene matches: 0. Germline loops: CDR1 SEHNR, CDR2 FQNEAQ (reference sequence). This CDR3 spans 15 amino acids.